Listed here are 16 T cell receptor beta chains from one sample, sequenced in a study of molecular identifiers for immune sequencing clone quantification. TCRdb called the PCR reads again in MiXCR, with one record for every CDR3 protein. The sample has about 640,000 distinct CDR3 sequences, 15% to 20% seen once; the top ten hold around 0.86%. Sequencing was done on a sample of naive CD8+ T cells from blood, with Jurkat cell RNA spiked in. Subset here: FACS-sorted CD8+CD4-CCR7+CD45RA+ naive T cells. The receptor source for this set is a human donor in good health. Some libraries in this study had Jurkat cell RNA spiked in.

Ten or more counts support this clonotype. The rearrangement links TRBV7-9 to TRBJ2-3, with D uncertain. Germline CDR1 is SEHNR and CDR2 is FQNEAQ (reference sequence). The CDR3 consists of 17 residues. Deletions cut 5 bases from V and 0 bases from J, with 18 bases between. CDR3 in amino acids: CASSAYLITSSTDTQYF. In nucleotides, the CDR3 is TGTGCCAGCAGCGCCTACCTCATAACCTCTAGCACAGATACGCAGTATTTT.

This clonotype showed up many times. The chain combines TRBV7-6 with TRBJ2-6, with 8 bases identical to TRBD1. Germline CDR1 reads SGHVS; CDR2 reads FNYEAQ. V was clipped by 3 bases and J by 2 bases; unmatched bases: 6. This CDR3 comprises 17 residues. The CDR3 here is CASSFSPDRAGANVLTF. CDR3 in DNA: TGTGCCAGCAGCTTTAGCCCGGACAGGGCTGGGGCCAACGTCCTGACTTTC.

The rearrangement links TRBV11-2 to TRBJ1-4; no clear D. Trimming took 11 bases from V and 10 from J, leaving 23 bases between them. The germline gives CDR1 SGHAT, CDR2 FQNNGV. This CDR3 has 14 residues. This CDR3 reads CAGTPVVTQGKLFF. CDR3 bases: TGTGCCGGCACCCCGGTGGTCACTCAAGGAAAACTGTTTTTT.

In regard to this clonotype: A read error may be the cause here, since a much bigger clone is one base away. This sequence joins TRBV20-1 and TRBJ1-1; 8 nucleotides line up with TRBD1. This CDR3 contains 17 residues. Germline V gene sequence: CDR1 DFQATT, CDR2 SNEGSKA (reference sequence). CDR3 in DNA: TGCAGTGCTAGAGATAGGGACAGGCTTGTCTTGAACACTGAAGCTCTCTTT. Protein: CSARDRDRLVLNTEALF.

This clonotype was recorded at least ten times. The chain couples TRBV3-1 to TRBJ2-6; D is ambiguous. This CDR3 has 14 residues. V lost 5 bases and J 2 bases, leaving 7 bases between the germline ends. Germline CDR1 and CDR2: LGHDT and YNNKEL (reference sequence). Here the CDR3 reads CASSWLTGANVLTF. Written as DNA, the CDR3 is TGTGCCAGCAGCTGGTTGACTGGGGCCAACGTCCTGACTTTC. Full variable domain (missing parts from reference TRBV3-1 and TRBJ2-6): DTAVSQTPKYLVTQMGNDKSIKCEQNLGHDTMYWYKQDSKKFLKIMFSYNNKELIINETVPNRFSPKSPDKAHLNLHINSLELGDSAVYFCASSWLTGANVLTFGAGSRLTVL.

DNA for the CDR3: TGTGCCAGCAGCTTAACAGGGCAGAATACGCAGTATTTT. This translates into CASSLTGQNTQYF. The V gene is TRBV7-6, the J gene TRBJ2-3, with D maybe TRBD1 (6 bases). This CDR3 comprises 13 residues. V was pared by 2 bases and J by 7 bases, with 10 bases between. The germline gives CDR1 SGHVS, CDR2 FNYEAQ.

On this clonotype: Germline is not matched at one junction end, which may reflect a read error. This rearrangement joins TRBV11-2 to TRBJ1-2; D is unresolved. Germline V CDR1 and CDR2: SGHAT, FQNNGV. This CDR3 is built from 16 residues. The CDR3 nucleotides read TGTACCAGCAGCTCAGCCGGGCAGGAAAGTAACTATGGCTACACCTTC. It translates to CTSSSAGQESNYGYTF.

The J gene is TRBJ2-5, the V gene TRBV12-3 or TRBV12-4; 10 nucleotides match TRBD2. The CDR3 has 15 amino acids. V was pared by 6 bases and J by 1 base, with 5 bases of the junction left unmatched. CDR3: CASREGTSVQETQYF. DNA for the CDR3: TGTGCCAGCAGGGAAGGGACTAGCGTCCAAGAGACCCAGTACTTC.

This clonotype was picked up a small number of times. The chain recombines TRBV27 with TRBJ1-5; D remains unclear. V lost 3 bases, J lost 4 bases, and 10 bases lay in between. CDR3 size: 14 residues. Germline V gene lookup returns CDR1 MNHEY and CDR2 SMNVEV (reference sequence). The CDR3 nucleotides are TGTGCCAGCAGTTTTTTGGGAAAAAATCAGCCCCAGCATTTT. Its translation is CASSFLGKNQPQHF.

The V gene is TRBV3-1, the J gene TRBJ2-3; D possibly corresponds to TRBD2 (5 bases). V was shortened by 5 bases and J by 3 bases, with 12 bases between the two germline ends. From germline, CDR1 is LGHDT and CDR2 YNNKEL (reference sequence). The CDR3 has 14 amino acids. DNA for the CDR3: TGTGCCAGCAGCACCCGGGATTCGACAGATACGCAGTATTTT. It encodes CASSTRDSTDTQYF.

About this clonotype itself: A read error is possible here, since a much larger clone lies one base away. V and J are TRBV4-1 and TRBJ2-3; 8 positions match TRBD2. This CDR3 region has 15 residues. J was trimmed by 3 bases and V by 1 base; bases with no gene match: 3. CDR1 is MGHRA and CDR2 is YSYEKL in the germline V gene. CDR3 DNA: TGCGCCAGCAGCCAAGTAACGGGAGGGACAGATACGCAGTATTTT. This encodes CASSQVTGGTDTQYF.

The CDR3 bases are TGCGCCAGCAGCCAGTCGAAGGGGGCTAACTATGGCTACACCTTC. It yields the protein CASSQSKGANYGYTF. This chain uses TRBV4-1 with TRBJ1-2; possible D gene TRBD1, 6 bases. Germline-derived CDR1 and CDR2 are MGHRA and YSYEKL. The CDR3 has 15 amino acids. Deletions cut 3 bases from V and 0 bases from J, with 11 bases between.

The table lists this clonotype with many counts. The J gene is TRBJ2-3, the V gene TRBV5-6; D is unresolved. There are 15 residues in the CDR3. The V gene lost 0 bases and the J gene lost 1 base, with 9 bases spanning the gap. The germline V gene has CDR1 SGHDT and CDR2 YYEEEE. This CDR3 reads CASSLAPGGTDTQYF. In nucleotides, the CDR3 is TGTGCCAGCAGCTTGGCCCCCGGTGGCACAGATACGCAGTATTTT.

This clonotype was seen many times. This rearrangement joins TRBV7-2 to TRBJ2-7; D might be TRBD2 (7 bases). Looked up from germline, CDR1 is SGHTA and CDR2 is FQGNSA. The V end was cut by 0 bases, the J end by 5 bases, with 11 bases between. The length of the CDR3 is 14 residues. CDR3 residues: CASSLAGGLDEQYF. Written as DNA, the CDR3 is TGTGCCAGCAGCTTAGCGGGGGGGCTCGACGAGCAGTACTTC. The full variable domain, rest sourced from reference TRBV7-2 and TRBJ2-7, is GAGVSQSPSNKVTEKGKDVELRCDPISGHTALYWYRQSLGQGLEFLIYFQGNSAPDKSGLPSDRFSAERTGGSVSTLTIQRTQQEDSAVYLCASSLAGGLDEQYFGPGTRLTVT.

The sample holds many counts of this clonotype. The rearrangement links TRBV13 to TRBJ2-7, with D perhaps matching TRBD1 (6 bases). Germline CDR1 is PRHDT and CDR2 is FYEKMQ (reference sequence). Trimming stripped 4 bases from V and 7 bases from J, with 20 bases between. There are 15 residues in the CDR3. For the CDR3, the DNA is TGTGCCAGCAGCTCTGGGGGCGGGCCCTTAGATGAGCAGTACTTC. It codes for CASSSGGGPLDEQYF.

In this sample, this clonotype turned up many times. The CDR3 loop is CASTDRVTEAFF. The CDR3 region has the DNA TGTGCCAGCACAGACAGGGTCACTGAAGCTTTCTTT. The genes are TRBV7-8 and TRBJ1-1; the match to TRBD1 covers 7 bases. The ends lost 7 bases at V and 4 bases at J; junction bases unmatched: 3. There are 12 residues in the CDR3. The V gene's germline CDR1 is SGHVS and CDR2 FQNEAQ.